Shown below are 29 T cell receptor beta chains from a single sample sequenced in a study of PD-L1 blockade in urothelial cancer. Measured with immunoSEQ multiplex PCR; TCRdb has only the in-frame clones, and not every one. The sample lists some 50,000 clones, about 83% occurring once. Documented time point: pretreatment peripheral blood. The source material was PBMCs, sampled around atezolizumab (anti-PD-L1) treatment. These receptors came from a woman in her fifties or sixties with urothelial cancer.

The J gene is TRBJ2-1, the V gene TRBV6-5; TRBD2 might be the D (6 bases). V gave up 2 bases and J gave up 3 bases, with 14 bases separating them. The V gene's germline CDR1 is MNHEY and CDR2 SVGAGI. The CDR3 spans 16 residues. The CDR3 loop reads CASSYDVAGGYNEQFF. The CDR3 DNA sequence: TGTGCCAGCAGTTACGACGTTGCCGGGGGCTACAATGAGCAGTTCTTC.

This clone turned up a few times. This sequence joins TRBV2 and TRBJ2-7; 12 bases are shared with TRBD1. In germline, CDR1 is SNHLY, CDR2 FYNNEI. V was clipped by 2 bases and J by 7 bases; unmatched bases: 6. The CDR3 consists of 15 residues. This chain's CDR3 is CASSERAGQGAEQYF. The DNA for the CDR3 is TGTGCCAGCAGTGAAAGAGCGGGACAGGGGGCTGAGCAGTACTTC.

The chain recombines TRBV5-4 with TRBJ2-7, with 8 bases fitting TRBD1. J gave up 7 bases and V 4 bases, and 7 bases lay outside the gene matches. CDR1 is SGHNT and CDR2 is YYREEE in the germline V gene (reference sequence). The CDR3 has 13 residues. CDR3 residues: CASSKDRVGEQYF. CDR3 coding DNA: TGTGCCAGCAGCAAGGACAGGGTCGGAGAGCAGTACTTC. The whole variable domain, filled in from reference TRBV5-4 and TRBJ2-7, reads ETGVTQSPTHLIKTRGQQVTLRCSSQSGHNTVSWYQQALGQGPQFIFQYYREEENGRGNFPPRFSGLQFPNYSSELNVNALELDDSALYLCASSKDRVGEQYFGPGTRLTVT.

The CDR3, as DNA: TGTGCCAGCAGTCCACCGGGACAGGGTATCGAGACCCAGTACTTC. Translated, it gives CASSPPGQGIETQYF. The chain is built from TRBV27 and TRBJ2-5; TRBD1 matches 9 bases. The CDR3 covers 15 residues. Trimming removed 5 bases from V and 5 bases from J; junction bases left unmatched: 9. Germline V lookup: CDR1 MNHEY, CDR2 SMNVEV (reference sequence).

This clone was detected only once. V gene TRBV9 combines with J gene TRBJ1-1, with TRBD1 matching over 7 bases. The CDR3 length is 17 residues. J lost 1 base, V lost 4 bases, and 13 bases had no gene match. Germline assignment: CDR1 SGDLS and CDR2 YYNGEE. CDR3 DNA sequence: TGTGCCAGCAGCCCAGGTGTAGGGGGCCGCCCGAACACTGAAGCTTTCTTT. Translating gives CASSPGVGGRPNTEAFF.

The chain links TRBV6-5 to TRBJ2-2; D is perhaps TRBD1 (5 bases). V dropped 6 bases and J dropped 1 base, with 12 bases sitting between them. Germline V gives CDR1 MNHEY, CDR2 SVGAGI. This CDR3 is 15 amino acids long. The DNA for the CDR3 is TGTGCCAGCAGCCAAGGGGTCCTGAACACCGGGGAGCTGTTTTTT. This translates into CASSQGVLNTGELFF.

The gene calls are TRBV6-5 and TRBJ1-4, with D perhaps TRBD1 (6 bases). V lost 0 bases to trimming and J lost 6 bases, with 11 bases between them. Germline V gene lookup returns CDR1 MNHEY and CDR2 SVGAGI. The CDR3 loop spans 15 amino acids. The CDR3 loop reads CASSYSGGGYEKLFF. The CDR3 DNA is TGTGCCAGCAGTTACTCAGGGGGAGGGTATGAAAAACTGTTTTTT.

The chain links TRBV5-6 to TRBJ2-5; D is unclear. Germline CDR1 SGHDT, CDR2 YYEEEE. Trimming removed 0 bases from V and 0 bases from J, with 12 bases in between. The CDR3 totals 16 residues. CDR3: CASSLAGPLYQETQYF. CDR3 bases: TGTGCCAGCAGCTTGGCCGGTCCACTATACCAAGAGACCCAGTACTTC.

The chain carries TRBV15 and TRBJ2-3; 8 bases are shared with TRBD2. From germline, CDR1 is LNHNV and CDR2 YYDKDF (reference sequence). V dropped 0 bases and J dropped 3; count of bases not matched to a gene: 11. CDR3 length: 18 amino acids. CDR3 nucleotide sequence: TGTGCCACCAGCAGAGACCCACTAAGCGGGAGATCAACAGATACGCAGTATTTT. Its translation is CATSRDPLSGRSTDTQYF.

The V and J genes are TRBV18 and TRBJ1-1; possibly TRBD1 for D (5 bases). V lost 5 bases, J lost 0 bases, and 10 bases lay in between. CDR1 and CDR2 (germline): KGHSH, LQKENI. The CDR3 extends over 14 amino acids. The CDR3 DNA reads as TGTGCCAGCTCATCTCAGGGCCTGAACACTGAAGCTTTCTTT. Translated, it gives CASSSQGLNTEAFF.

In its sample, this clone was seen a few times. The rearrangement links TRBV29-1 to TRBJ2-3; tentatively, D is TRBD2 (5 bases). V gave up 7 bases and J gave up 0 bases, with 14 bases separating them. The germline V gene has CDR1 SQVTM and CDR2 ANQGSEA. The CDR3 length is 14 residues. The CDR3 DNA reads as TGCAGCGCCACTAGAGGCACTAGCACAGATACGCAGTATTTT. Its translation is CSATRGTSTDTQYF.

The chain uses TRBV7-3 and TRBJ1-2; 7 nucleotides line up with TRBD1. The germline CDR1 and CDR2 sequences are SGHTA and FQGTGA. V dropped 5 bases and J dropped 7; count of bases not matched to a gene: 19. The CDR3 totals 17 residues. The CDR3 nucleotides read TGTGCCAGCAGCCCTCAGCCTCGGGACAGTTTTTCGGGTGGCTACACCTTC. It yields the protein CASSPQPRDSFSGGYTF.

The chain joins TRBV9 to TRBJ1-5; D ambiguous. The CDR3 sequence is 15 residues long. V was trimmed by 0 bases and J by 2 bases, leaving 9 bases between them. Germline V lookup: CDR1 SGDLS, CDR2 YYNGEE. CDR3 in amino acids: CASSVGEGRNQPQHF. Here the CDR3 DNA reads TGTGCCAGCAGCGTAGGAGAGGGTCGCAATCAGCCCCAGCATTTT. The full variable domain, its missing parts supplied by reference TRBV9 and TRBJ1-5, is DSGVTQTPKHLITATGQRVTLRCSPRSGDLSVYWYQQSLDQGLQFLIQYYNGEERAKGNILERFSAQQFPDLHSELNLSSLELGDSALYFCASSVGEGRNQPQHFGDGTRLSIL.

The chain employs TRBV27 and TRBJ2-3; D is perhaps TRBD2 (6 bases). This CDR3 is built from 15 residues. V lost 2 bases and J 1 base, leaving 10 bases between the germline ends. Germline V gene sequence: CDR1 MNHEY, CDR2 SMNVEV (reference sequence). In DNA, the CDR3 is TGTGCCAGCAGTTTACTAGCGACGGGCACAGATACGCAGTATTTT. This gives the protein CASSLLATGTDTQYF.

V gene TRBV28 combines with J gene TRBJ2-7, with D maybe TRBD1 (6 bases). With 5 bases removed from V and 4 bases from J, the gap between germline ends came to 18 bases. CDR1 is MDHEN and CDR2 is SYDVKM in the germline V gene. This CDR3 spans 15 amino acids. The CDR3 is CASSQHRALGYEQYF. The CDR3 DNA follows: TGTGCCAGCAGTCAACACAGGGCCCTAGGGTACGAGCAGTACTTC.

The chain recombines TRBV20-1 with TRBJ1-6; D might be TRBD1 (5 bases). The V gene's germline CDR1 is DFQATT and CDR2 SNEGSKA (reference sequence). The CDR3 is 11 residues long. The CDR3: CTRTGGSPLHF. CDR3 bases: TGCACCCGGACGGGGGGTTCACCCCTCCACTTT.

The chain joins TRBV28 to TRBJ2-2, with 9 bases aligning to TRBD1. Germline V gene sequence: CDR1 MDHEN, CDR2 SYDVKM. The V gene end was trimmed by 7 bases and the J gene end by 7 bases; junction bases not matched to a gene: 16. The CDR3 has 17 residues. CDR3 sequence: CASIIFRDRDRGGELFF. CDR3 DNA: TGTGCCAGCATCATTTTCCGGGACAGGGATCGGGGCGGGGAGCTGTTTTTT.

The chain is built from TRBV18 and TRBJ2-2, with TRBD1 matching 9 bases. V lost 6 bases, J lost 4 bases, and 6 bases stayed unmatched. The CDR3 consists of 15 residues. Germline loops: CDR1 KGHSH, CDR2 LQKENI. Here the CDR3 reads CASSPGTGTTGELFF. The CDR3 DNA reads as TGTGCCAGCTCGCCCGGGACAGGGACCACCGGGGAGCTGTTTTTT.

There are a few counts of this clone. The gene calls are TRBV29-1 and TRBJ1-2; D may be TRBD1 (6 bases). The CDR3 length is 14 residues. Germline CDR1 is SQVTM and CDR2 is ANQGSEA. V shed 4 bases and J shed 2 bases, with 14 bases lying between them. This chain's CDR3 is CSVVEGGSNYGYTF. The CDR3 DNA follows: TGCAGCGTTGTGGAGGGGGGGTCCAACTATGGCTACACCTTC. Based on the CDR3 plus reference TRBV29-1 and TRBJ1-2, the full variable domain is SAVISQKPSRDICQRGTSLTIQCQVDSQVTMMFWYRQQPGQSLTLIATANQGSEATYESGFVIDKFPISRPNLTFSTLTVSNMSPEDSSIYLCSVVEGGSNYGYTFGSGTRLTVV.

This clone was picked up one time. For the CDR3, the DNA is TGTGCCAGCAGCCCCCTTGCCGGGTTCCCCTACGAGCAGTACTTC. As protein: CASSPLAGFPYEQYF. This rearrangement joins TRBV5-5 to TRBJ2-7; D is unresolved. Deletions cut 4 bases from V and 2 bases from J, with 16 bases between. Germline lookup yields CDR1 SGHKS and CDR2 YYEKEE (reference sequence). The CDR3 runs to 15 residues.

V is TRBV5-1 and J is TRBJ1-5, with D possibly TRBD1 on 6 matching bases. The germline V and J ends were trimmed by 3 bases and 7 bases, with 11 bases remaining between them. Germline assignment: CDR1 SGHRS and CDR2 YFSETQ. This CDR3 spans 13 amino acids. The DNA for the CDR3 is TGCGCCAGCAGCTCTACAGGGTTACAGCCCCAGCATTTT. It yields the protein CASSSTGLQPQHF.

The V gene is TRBV5-1, the J gene TRBJ1-4; D remains unclear. This CDR3 contains 14 residues. Germline V lookup: CDR1 SGHRS, CDR2 YFSETQ. Trimming shortened V by 5 bases and J by 5 bases, and 13 bases separated the two germline ends. The chain's CDR3 is CASSSTNTNEKLFF. As DNA, the CDR3 is TGCGCCAGCAGTTCGACAAATACGAATGAAAAACTGTTTTTT.

The V and J genes are TRBV5-1 and TRBJ1-4; D possibly corresponds to TRBD1 (6 bases). CDR3 size: 16 residues. The germline V gene encodes CDR1 SGHRS and CDR2 YFSETQ. With 4 bases removed from V and 0 bases from J, the gap between germline ends came to 13 bases. The CDR3, as DNA: TGCGCCAGCAGCCGGGGGGCCACTCCAACTAATGAAAAACTGTTTTTT. Amino acid sequence: CASSRGATPTNEKLFF.

The chain joins TRBV21-1 to TRBJ2-5; the table's D call, TRBD2, has no DNA check behind it. TRBV21-1 is a known pseudogene. The CDR3 is 10 amino acids. CDR3 region: CASSISRGYF. The CDR3 nucleotides are TGTGCCAGCAGCATTAGTCGGGGGTACTTC.

The J gene is TRBJ2-7, the V gene TRBV18, with 8 bases lining up with TRBD2. The CDR3 spans 16 residues. Per germline, CDR1 KGHSH and CDR2 LQKENI. V was clipped by 0 bases and J by 0 bases; unmatched bases: 4. The CDR3 coding sequence is TGTGCCAGCTCACCACCGTTCGGGGGGGGCTCCTACGAGCAGTACTTC. Translating it yields CASSPPFGGGSYEQYF.

V gene TRBV5-8 combines with J gene TRBJ1-1, with no clear D. The CDR3 is 15 amino acids. Germline loops: CDR1 SGHTS, CDR2 YDEGEE. Between the trimmed V and J ends, which lost 3 bases and 0 bases, there was a span of 12 bases. The CDR3 sequence: CASSYTGLLNTEAFF. DNA for the CDR3: TGTGCCAGCAGCTATACTGGTTTATTGAACACTGAAGCTTTCTTT.

This chain links TRBV6-5 with TRBJ2-3; 7 bases fit TRBD1. The CDR3 has 16 amino acids. J was trimmed by 2 bases and V by 2 bases; bases with no gene match: 7. Germline-derived CDR1 and CDR2 are MNHEY and SVGAGI. CDR3 bases: TGTGCCAGCAGTTACCTCAGAGGGGGCCCCACAGATACGCAGTATTTT. This codes for CASSYLRGGPTDTQYF.

This clone was observed once. The gene calls are TRBV11-3 and TRBJ2-5; the match to TRBD2 covers 14 bases. This CDR3 spans 17 amino acids. Looked up from germline, CDR1 is SGHNT and CDR2 is YENEEA. V was pared by 1 base and J by 3 bases, with 4 bases of the junction left unmatched. CDR3 amino acids: CASSLGGLAGAKETQYF. CDR3 DNA sequence: TGTGCCAGCAGCTTAGGGGGACTAGCGGGAGCAAAAGAGACCCAGTACTTC.

This chain links TRBV29-1 with TRBJ2-1, with D possibly being TRBD2 (5 bases). V lost 1 base and J 4 bases, leaving 5 bases between the germline ends. CDR1 and CDR2 (germline): SQVTM, ANQGSEA. The CDR3 has 12 amino acids. In DNA, the CDR3 is TGCAGCGTTGAAGGAGGGTACAATGAGCAGTTCTTC. Protein sequence: CSVEGGYNEQFF.